One TCR beta chain is described in this entry. This sample is part of a study of T cell responses to AZD1222 COVID-19 vaccine. Germline V lookup: CDR1 LNHDA, CDR2 SQIVND (reference sequence). Trimming took 5 bases from V and 0 from J; bases not matched to a gene: 3. The CDR3 runs to 15 residues. Method: immunoSEQ multiplex PCR; TCRdb's copy keeps in-frame clones and lacks some. Counted here are approximately 150,000 clones, around nine tenths occurring once; the ten biggest clones make up roughly 1.5%. The chain is built from TRBV19 and TRBJ2-3, with 9 bases aligning to TRBD1. Sequenced here: peripheral blood, sampled 28 days after the second AZD1222 dose. The receptor was derived from an adult who received the AZD1222 COVID-19 vaccine. CDR3 in DNA: TGTGCCAGTAGTCCCGGGACAGGGAGCACAGATACGCAGTATTTT. This sequence encodes CASSPGTGSTDTQYF.